Described below is a single TCR beta chain sequence and its context. An end of the junction differs from the germline gene, which may be a read error. The data belong to a study of breast tumors, draining lymph nodes, adjacent tissues. A single record per CDR3 protein comes from TCRdb applying MiXCR to the multiplex PCR reads. The sample carries 250,000 or so distinct CDR3 sequences, 30% to 35% recorded once. Breast cancer patients provided tissue from their axillary draining lymph nodes. Per the germline V gene, CDR1 is LGHNA and CDR2 is YSLEER. This CDR3 spans 14 amino acids. The sample was axillary lymph node tissue. This rearrangement joins TRBV4-3 to TRBJ2-1; a possible D gene is TRBD2 (6 bases). The sequence came from a female donor with breast cancer. Some clones in this sample may be carry-over from other donors' samples. CDR3 DNA sequence: TGCGCCAGCAGCTCACCGGGAGCGGCGAATGATCAGCTCTTC. Protein: CASSSPGAANDQLF.